Shown below are 20 T cell receptor beta chains from a single sample sequenced in a study of blood T cell repertoires in COVID-19. Method: immunoSEQ multiplex PCR; TCRdb's copy keeps in-frame clones and lacks some. The data contain around 220,000 clones, about four fifths of them singletons. Sequenced input: peripheral blood. These receptors all come from a woman older than 75 with acute or convalescent COVID-19.

The CDR3 DNA sequence: TGTGCCAGCAGTGGGTGGACAGGGCGCTCCTACAATGAGCAGTTCTTC. It specifies CASSGWTGRSYNEQFF. The chain links TRBV6-2 or TRBV6-3 to TRBJ2-1, with TRBD1 matching over 8 bases. Germline CDR1 MNHEY, CDR2 SVGEGT. V trimming: 5 bases; J trimming: 0 bases; junction bases outside the gene matches: 6. This CDR3 spans 16 amino acids.

The V and J genes are TRBV5-5 and TRBJ2-1, with D perhaps TRBD1 (5 bases). The CDR3 runs 15 residues. The germline V and J ends were trimmed by 0 bases and 8 bases, with 15 bases remaining between them. In germline, CDR1 is SGHKS, CDR2 YYEKEE (reference sequence). The CDR3 is CASSLGQGSIYEQFF. CDR3 sequence (DNA): TGTGCCAGCAGCTTGGGGCAGGGCTCGATCTATGAGCAGTTCTTC.

The chain uses TRBV6-1 and TRBJ2-5, with 9 bases aligning to TRBD1. Trimming removed 0 bases from V and 5 bases from J; junction bases left unmatched: 7. The CDR3 covers 16 residues. CDR1 and CDR2 from the germline V gene are MNHNS and SASEGT. CDR3 sequence: CASSEAVTGGGETQYF. CDR3 coding DNA: TGTGCCAGCAGTGAAGCGGTGACAGGGGGAGGGGAGACCCAGTACTTC.

DNA for the CDR3: TGTGCCAGCAGCCCCGGACGGACTAACACTGAAGCTTTCTTT. As protein: CASSPGRTNTEAFF. The genes are TRBV4-2 and TRBJ1-1, with D unresolved. The CDR3 is 14 amino acids. The V end was cut by 4 bases, the J end by 2 bases, with 11 bases between. The germline CDR1 and CDR2 sequences are LGHNA and YNFKEQ.

V usage is TRBV19 and J usage is TRBJ1-5; the D is unclear. The CDR3 is 15 residues long. CDR1 and CDR2 from the germline V gene are LNHDA and SQIVND (reference sequence). With 6 bases removed from V and 2 bases from J, the gap between germline ends came to 14 bases. The CDR3 DNA follows: TGTGCCAGTAGCCGTCGGGATTTTGGCAATCAGCCCCAGCATTTT. As protein: CASSRRDFGNQPQHF.

This chain joins TRBV9 and TRBJ2-7; 13 bases line up with TRBD2. The V gene end was trimmed by 0 bases and the J gene end by 2 bases; junction bases not matched to a gene: 2. The CDR3 is 16 residues long. Germline CDR1 reads SGDLS; CDR2 reads YYNGEE. The CDR3 reads CASSVGGTSGTYEQYF. The CDR3 coding sequence is TGTGCCAGCAGCGTAGGGGGGACTAGCGGGACCTACGAGCAGTACTTC.

This clone was seen just once. The J gene is TRBJ2-7, the V gene TRBV6-5; D remains ambiguous. Trimming left V 10 bases short and J 2 bases short, with 15 bases between. This CDR3 region has 13 residues. The germline V gene has CDR1 MNHEY and CDR2 SVGAGI. DNA of the CDR3: TGTGCCACCACACTGGGCCAACCCTACGAGCAGTACTTC. Translating it yields CATTLGQPYEQYF.

The chain uses TRBV29-1 and TRBJ2-2; TRBD1 matches at 9 bases. V gave up 3 bases and J gave up 8 bases; unmatched junction bases: 4. The germline V gene encodes CDR1 SQVTM and CDR2 ANQGSEA. There are 13 residues in the CDR3. This CDR3 reads CSVDLQGAGELFF. As DNA, the CDR3 is TGCAGCGTTGACCTACAGGGGGCTGGGGAGCTGTTTTTT.

J is TRBJ2-7 and V is TRBV11-2, with 8 positions matching TRBD2. V was pared by 5 bases and J by 0 bases, with 15 bases of the junction left unmatched. CDR1 is SGHAT and CDR2 is FQNNGV in the germline V gene. This CDR3 is built from 18 residues. In DNA, the CDR3 is TGTGCCAGCAGCCCAACCCGACTAGCGTCCCCGAGCTCCTACGAGCAGTACTTC. Protein sequence: CASSPTRLASPSSYEQYF.

This sequence joins TRBV7-2 and TRBJ1-2; D call uncertain. CDR1 SGHTA and CDR2 FQGNSA come from the germline V gene. CDR3 length equals 13 residues. Trimming removed 6 bases from V and 2 bases from J, with 10 bases in between. The CDR3 nucleotides are TGTGCCAGCAGTAATGACTGGAACTATGGCTACACCTTC. Translating it yields CASSNDWNYGYTF.

This chain uses TRBV28 with TRBJ2-5; 7 nucleotides match TRBD1. V lost 5 bases and J lost 1; bases outside the gene matches: 7. CDR3 length: 15 residues. CDR1 and CDR2 from the germline V gene are MDHEN and SYDVKM. CDR3 nucleotides: TGTGCCAGCAGTAACATACAGGGGCCCCAAGAGACCCAGTACTTC. Protein sequence: CASSNIQGPQETQYF.

The rearrangement joins TRBV20-1 to TRBJ2-1, with 7 bases aligning to TRBD1. V gave up 3 bases and J gave up 1 base; unmatched junction bases: 3. The germline gives CDR1 DFQATT, CDR2 SNEGSKA (reference sequence). The CDR3 contains 14 residues. CDR3 region: CSASSRGSYNEQFF. CDR3 in DNA: TGCAGTGCTAGTTCCAGGGGGTCCTACAATGAGCAGTTCTTC.

The chain uses TRBV29-1 and TRBJ2-3, with 7 nucleotides matching TRBD2. The CDR3 is 15 residues long. Germline values: CDR1 SQVTM, CDR2 ANQGSEA. V lost 4 bases and J lost 6; bases outside the gene matches: 13. This CDR3 is CSVAGASGIGDTQYF. CDR3 DNA: TGCAGCGTTGCGGGTGCCAGCGGGATAGGGGATACGCAGTATTTT.

By sample fraction, this clone is medium-sized. The rearrangement uses TRBV7-6 and TRBJ1-1; D is unresolved. The CDR3 totals 12 residues. Germline V gives CDR1 SGHVS, CDR2 FNYEAQ. Trimming cost V 1 base and J 11 bases, with 11 bases left between them. The chain's CDR3 is CASSLGRGGAFF. The CDR3 DNA sequence: TGTGCCAGCAGCTTAGGACGAGGTGGGGCTTTCTTT.

The CDR3 sequence is CASTERGGRADTQYF. For the CDR3, the DNA is TGTGCCAGTACCGAGCGGGGGGGCAGGGCAGATACGCAGTATTTT. The chain uses TRBV19 and TRBJ2-3; TRBD2 agrees at 10 bases. Trimming removed 7 bases from V and 4 bases from J; junction bases left unmatched: 8. The V gene's germline CDR1 is LNHDA and CDR2 SQIVND (reference sequence). The CDR3 consists of 15 residues.

The genes are TRBV7-3 and TRBJ2-3; D not resolved. V lost 1 base, J lost 6 bases, and 11 bases lay in between. The length of the CDR3 is 14 residues. The germline gives CDR1 SGHTA, CDR2 FQGTGA. DNA of the CDR3: TGTGCCAGCAGCTTAAGCAGGCAGAGTGATACGCAGTATTTT. The encoded protein is CASSLSRQSDTQYF.

This clone was found a few times. The same CDR3 arises from other DNA sequences in this sample as well. This sequence joins TRBV2 and TRBJ1-2; 9 bases fit TRBD1. With V trimmed by 6 bases and J by 2 bases, 4 bases remained unmatched. This CDR3 is built from 14 residues. CDR1 is SNHLY, CDR2 FYNNEI, per germline. CDR3 region: CASSRTGENYGYTF. The CDR3 DNA sequence: TGTGCCAGCAGCCGGACAGGGGAAAACTATGGCTACACCTTC.

This clone was observed a single time. This chain connects TRBV19 to TRBJ2-5; D ambiguous. V was clipped by 6 bases and J by 2 bases, with 7 bases between them. This CDR3 comprises 12 residues. CDR1 and CDR2 from the germline V gene are LNHDA and SQIVND (reference sequence). The DNA for the CDR3 is TGTGCCAGTAGCCCAACTCAAGAGACCCAGTACTTC. It translates to CASSPTQETQYF.

This clone was picked up a small number of times. This CDR3 is also generated by other DNA sequences in the sample. The chain carries TRBV7-9 and TRBJ2-2; tentatively, D is TRBD2 (6 bases). V lost 6 bases to trimming and J lost 3 bases, with 11 bases between them. The CDR3 has 14 residues. Germline values: CDR1 SEHNR, CDR2 FQNEAQ (reference sequence). The CDR3 region is CASSPRGYTGELFF. The CDR3 DNA is TGTGCCAGCAGTCCCCGGGGGTACACCGGGGAGCTGTTTTTT.

The rearrangement links TRBV28 to TRBJ2-7; 8 nucleotides agree with TRBD2. J was trimmed by 0 bases and V by 5 bases; bases with no gene match: 6. This CDR3 comprises 15 residues. Germline assignment: CDR1 MDHEN and CDR2 SYDVKM. The CDR3 reads CASSPTSVSSYEQYF. CDR3 coding DNA: TGTGCCAGCAGTCCGACTAGCGTAAGCTCCTACGAGCAGTACTTC.